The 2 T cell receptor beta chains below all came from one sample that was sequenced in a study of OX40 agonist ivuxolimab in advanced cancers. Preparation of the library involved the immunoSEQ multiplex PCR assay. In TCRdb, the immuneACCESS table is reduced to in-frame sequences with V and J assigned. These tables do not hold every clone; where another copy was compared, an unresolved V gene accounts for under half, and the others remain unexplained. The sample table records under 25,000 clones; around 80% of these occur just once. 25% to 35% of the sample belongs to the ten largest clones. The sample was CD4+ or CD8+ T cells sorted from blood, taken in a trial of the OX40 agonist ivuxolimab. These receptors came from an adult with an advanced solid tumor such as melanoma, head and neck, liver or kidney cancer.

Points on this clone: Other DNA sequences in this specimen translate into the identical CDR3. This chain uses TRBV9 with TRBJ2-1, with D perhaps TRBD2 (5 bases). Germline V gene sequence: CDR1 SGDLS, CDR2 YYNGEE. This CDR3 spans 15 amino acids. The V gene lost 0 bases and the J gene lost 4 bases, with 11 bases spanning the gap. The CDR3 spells CASSVVSGAYNEQFF. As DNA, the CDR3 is TGTGCCAGCAGCGTAGTGAGCGGAGCTTACAATGAGCAGTTCTTC.

The CDR3 loop is CATSGSVIWEQFF. DNA for the CDR3: TGTGCCACCAGCGGATCAGTAATTTGGGAGCAGTTCTTC. This sequence joins TRBV15 and TRBJ2-1, with D uncertain. The CDR3 runs 13 residues. Trimming removed 5 bases at V and 10 bases at J, with 15 bases between. CDR1 and CDR2 from the germline V gene are LNHNV and YYDKDF (reference sequence).